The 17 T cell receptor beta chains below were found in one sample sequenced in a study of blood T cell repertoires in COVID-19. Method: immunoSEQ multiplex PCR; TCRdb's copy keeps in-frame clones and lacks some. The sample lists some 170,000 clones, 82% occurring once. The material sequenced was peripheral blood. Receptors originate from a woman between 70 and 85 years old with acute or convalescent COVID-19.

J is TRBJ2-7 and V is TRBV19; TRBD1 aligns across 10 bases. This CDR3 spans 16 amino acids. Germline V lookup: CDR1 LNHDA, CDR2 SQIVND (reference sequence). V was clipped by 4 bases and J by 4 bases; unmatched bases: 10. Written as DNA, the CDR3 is TGTGCCAGTAGTAGCGCGACAGGGGGCCAACGGTACGAGCAGTACTTC. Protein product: CASSSATGGQRYEQYF.

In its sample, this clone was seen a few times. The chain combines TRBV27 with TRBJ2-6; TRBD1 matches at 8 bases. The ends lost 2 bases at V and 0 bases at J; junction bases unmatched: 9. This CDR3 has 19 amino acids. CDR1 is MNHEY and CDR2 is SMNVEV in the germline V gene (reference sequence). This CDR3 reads CASSLGLGQEFSGANVLTF. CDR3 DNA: TGTGCCAGCAGTTTAGGTTTGGGACAGGAGTTCTCTGGGGCCAACGTCCTGACTTTC.

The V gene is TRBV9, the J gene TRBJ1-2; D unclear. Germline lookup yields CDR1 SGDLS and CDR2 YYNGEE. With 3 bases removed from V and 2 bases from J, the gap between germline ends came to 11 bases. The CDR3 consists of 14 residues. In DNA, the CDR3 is TGTGCCAGCAGCGAAACAGTCCAAAACTATGGCTACACCTTC. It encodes CASSETVQNYGYTF. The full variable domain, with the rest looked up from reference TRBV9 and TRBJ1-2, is DSGVTQTPKHLITATGQRVTLRCSPRSGDLSVYWYQQSLDQGLQFLIQYYNGEERAKGNILERFSAQQFPDLHSELNLSSLELGDSALYFCASSETVQNYGYTFGSGTRLTVV.

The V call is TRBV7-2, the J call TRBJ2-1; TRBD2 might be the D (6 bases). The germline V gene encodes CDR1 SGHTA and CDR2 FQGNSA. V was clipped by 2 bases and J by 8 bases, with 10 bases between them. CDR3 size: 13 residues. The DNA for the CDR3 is TGTGCCAGCAGCTTAATCAGGGAGGATGAGCAGTTCTTC. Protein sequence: CASSLIREDEQFF.

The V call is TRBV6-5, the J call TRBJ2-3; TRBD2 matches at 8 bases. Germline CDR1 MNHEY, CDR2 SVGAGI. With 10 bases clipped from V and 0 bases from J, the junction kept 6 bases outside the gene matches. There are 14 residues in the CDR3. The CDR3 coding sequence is TGTGCCACCTCAACTAGCGGCAGCACAGATACGCAGTATTTT. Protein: CATSTSGSTDTQYF.

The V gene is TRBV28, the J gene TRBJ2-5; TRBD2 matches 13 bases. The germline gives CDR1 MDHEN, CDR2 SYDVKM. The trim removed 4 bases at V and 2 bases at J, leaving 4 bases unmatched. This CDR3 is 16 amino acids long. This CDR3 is CASSSRTSGGQETQYF. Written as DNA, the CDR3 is TGTGCCAGCAGTTCCCGGACTAGCGGGGGACAAGAGACCCAGTACTTC.

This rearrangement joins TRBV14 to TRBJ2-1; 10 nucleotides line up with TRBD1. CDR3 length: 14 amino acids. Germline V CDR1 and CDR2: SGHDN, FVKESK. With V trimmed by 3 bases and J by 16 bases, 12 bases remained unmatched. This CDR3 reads CASSHTRGTGARFF. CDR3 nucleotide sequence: TGTGCCAGCAGCCACACCCGTGGGACAGGGGCTCGATTCTTC. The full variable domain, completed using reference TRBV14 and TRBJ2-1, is EAGVTQFPSHSVIEKGQTVTLRCDPISGHDNLYWYRRVMGKEIKFLLHFVKESKQDESGMPNNRFLAERTGGTYSTLKVQPAELEDSGVYFCASSHTRGTGARFFGPGTRLTVL.

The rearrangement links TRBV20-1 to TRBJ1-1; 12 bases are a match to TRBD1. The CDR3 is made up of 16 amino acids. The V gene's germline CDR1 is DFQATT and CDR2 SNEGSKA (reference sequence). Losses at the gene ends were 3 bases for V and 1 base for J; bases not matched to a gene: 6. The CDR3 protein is CSASPGQGAKNTEAFF. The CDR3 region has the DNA TGCAGTGCTAGTCCGGGACAGGGGGCGAAGAACACTGAAGCTTTCTTT.

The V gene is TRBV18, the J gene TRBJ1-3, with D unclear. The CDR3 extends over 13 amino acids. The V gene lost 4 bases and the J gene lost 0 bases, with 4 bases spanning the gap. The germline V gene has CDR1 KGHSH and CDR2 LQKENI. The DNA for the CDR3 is TGTGCCAGCTCACTTAACTCTGGAAACACCATATATTTT. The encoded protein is CASSLNSGNTIYF.

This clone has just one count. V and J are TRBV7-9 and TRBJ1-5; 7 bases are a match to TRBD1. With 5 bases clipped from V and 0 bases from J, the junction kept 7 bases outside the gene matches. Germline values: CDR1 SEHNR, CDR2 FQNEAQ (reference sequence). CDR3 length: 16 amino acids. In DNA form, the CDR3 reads TGTGCCAGCAGCCCCTCCGGGACAGATAGCAATCAGCCCCAGCATTTT. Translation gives CASSPSGTDSNQPQHF. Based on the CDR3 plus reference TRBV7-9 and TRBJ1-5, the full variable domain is DTGVSQNPRHKITKRGQNVTFRCDPISEHNRLYWYRQTLGQGPEFLTYFQNEAQLEKSRLLSDRFSAERPKGSFSTLEIQRTEQGDSAMYLCASSPSGTDSNQPQHFGDGTRLSIL.

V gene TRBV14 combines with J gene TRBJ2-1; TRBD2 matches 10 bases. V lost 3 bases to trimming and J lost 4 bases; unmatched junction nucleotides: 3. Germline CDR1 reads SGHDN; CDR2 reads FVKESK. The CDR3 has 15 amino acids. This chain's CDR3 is CASSHFSGGYNEQFF. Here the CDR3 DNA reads TGTGCCAGCAGCCATTTTAGCGGGGGGTACAATGAGCAGTTCTTC.

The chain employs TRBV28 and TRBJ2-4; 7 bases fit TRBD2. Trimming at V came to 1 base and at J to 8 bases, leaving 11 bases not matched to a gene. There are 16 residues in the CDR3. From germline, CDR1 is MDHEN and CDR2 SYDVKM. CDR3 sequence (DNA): TGTGCCAGCAGTTTATATTGGCGGGAGCTTGGGTACATTCAGTACTTC. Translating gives CASSLYWRELGYIQYF.

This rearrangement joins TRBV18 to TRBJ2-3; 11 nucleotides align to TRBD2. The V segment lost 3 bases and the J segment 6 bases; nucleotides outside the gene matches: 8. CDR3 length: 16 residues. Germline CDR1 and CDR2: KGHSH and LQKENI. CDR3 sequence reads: CASSPQLAGAKDTQYF. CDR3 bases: TGTGCCAGCTCACCCCAACTAGCGGGGGCCAAGGATACGCAGTATTTT.

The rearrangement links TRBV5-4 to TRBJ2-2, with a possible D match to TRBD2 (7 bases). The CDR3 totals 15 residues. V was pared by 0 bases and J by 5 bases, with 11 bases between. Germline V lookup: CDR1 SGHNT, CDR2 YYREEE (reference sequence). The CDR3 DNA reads TGTGCCAGCAGCTTGGCGGGGGGCCAAACCGGGGAGCTGTTTTTT. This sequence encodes CASSLAGGQTGELFF.

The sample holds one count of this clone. The CDR3 region has the DNA TGCGCCAGCAGCCCAAGACAGGGGGCGGACGGGGAGCTGTTTTTT. Translation: CASSPRQGADGELFF. The chain couples TRBV5-1 to TRBJ2-2; 10 bases line up with TRBD1. J lost 7 bases, V lost 4 bases, and 7 bases had no gene match. This CDR3 region has 15 residues. CDR1 is SGHRS and CDR2 is YFSETQ in the germline V gene.

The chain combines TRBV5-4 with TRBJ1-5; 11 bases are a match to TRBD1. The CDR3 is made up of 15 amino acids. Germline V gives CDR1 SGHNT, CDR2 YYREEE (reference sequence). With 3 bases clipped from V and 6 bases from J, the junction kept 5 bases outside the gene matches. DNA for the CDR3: TGTGCCAGCAGCTCGGACAGGGGGCGCGGTCAGCCCCAGCATTTT. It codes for CASSSDRGRGQPQHF.

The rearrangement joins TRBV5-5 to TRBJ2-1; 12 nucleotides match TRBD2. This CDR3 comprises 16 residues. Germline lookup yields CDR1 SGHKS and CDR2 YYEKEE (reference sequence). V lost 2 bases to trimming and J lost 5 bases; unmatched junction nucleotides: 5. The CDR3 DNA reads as TGTGCCAGCAGCTTAATAACTAGCGGGAGGAACAATGAGCAGTTCTTC. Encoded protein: CASSLITSGRNNEQFF.